Presented here are 4 T cell receptor beta chains from one specimen sequenced in a study of blood T cell repertoires in COVID-19. Using immunoSEQ multiplex PCR, the repertoire was profiled, and TCRdb retains in-frame clones only, with some absent. Among 400,000 to 450,000 clones listed, approximately 90% were seen once. The sample comprised peripheral blood. These receptors were collected from a woman in her forties with COVID-19, enrolled during active disease.

V is TRBV7-2 and J is TRBJ1-2; 7 bases line up with TRBD1. Germline assignment: CDR1 SGHTA and CDR2 FQGNSA. V dropped 7 bases and J dropped 2; count of bases not matched to a gene: 4. CDR3 length: 13 residues. The CDR3 coding sequence is TGTGCCAGCATCCTACAGGGGAACTATGGCTACACCTTC. As protein: CASILQGNYGYTF.

V gene TRBV28 combines with J gene TRBJ1-6; TRBD1 agrees at 9 bases. V shed 4 bases, J shed 12 bases, and the junction held 4 bases outside the gene matches. The CDR3 consists of 13 residues. Germline-derived CDR1 and CDR2 are MDHEN and SYDVKM. Here the CDR3 reads CASSSDRGLPLHF. As DNA, the CDR3 is TGTGCCAGCAGTTCGGACAGGGGACTACCCCTCCACTTT.

This chain uses TRBV27 with TRBJ2-7, with D possibly being TRBD1 (6 bases). There are 15 residues in the CDR3. CDR1 is MNHEY and CDR2 is SMNVEV in the germline V gene (reference sequence). V gave up 4 bases and J gave up 3 bases, with 16 bases separating them. The CDR3 nucleotides are TGTGCCAGCAGTTCCTCCGGGACACACTTCTACGAGCAGTACTTC. Its protein is CASSSSGTHFYEQYF.

CDR3 amino acids: CASSQPAAGSYEQYF. The CDR3 DNA reads as TGCGCCAGCAGCCAACCCGCGGCGGGGTCCTACGAGCAGTACTTC. The V and J genes are TRBV4-1 and TRBJ2-7, with D possibly being TRBD2 (6 bases). The germline V gene encodes CDR1 MGHRA and CDR2 YSYEKL. This CDR3 has 15 residues. Trimming left V 2 bases short and J 1 base short, with 12 bases between.